This T cell receptor (beta chain) was identified during a study of OX40 agonist ivuxolimab in advanced cancers. On the study more broadly: Patients were dosed intravenously with ivuxolimab at 0.01 to 10 mg/kg every 2 weeks. People in dose escalation had one of these cancers: hepatocellular carcinoma, melanoma, renal cell or head and neck cancer.

Germline lookup yields CDR1 MDHEN and CDR2 SYDVKM. The V segment lost 3 bases and the J segment 6 bases; nucleotides outside the gene matches: 4. There are 14 residues in the CDR3. Sequencing was performed with immunoSEQ multiplex PCR; in TCRdb, only in-frame clones are kept and a portion is missing. The data hold 85,000 to 95,000 clones, with 80% to 90% observed a single time. This clone appeared a few times. Its antigen is as yet unknown. Study-level findings and limits: Blood T cells, both CD4+ and CD8+, expanded clonally by week 6 at 0.1 to 3.0 mg/kg. Undetermined was the antigen specificity of the expanded peripheral T cells.

This chain joins TRBV28 and TRBJ1-4; TRBD1 matches 7 bases. The sequences come from CD4+ or CD8+ T cells sorted from blood, collected in a trial of the OX40 agonist ivuxolimab. The TCR was taken from an adult with an advanced solid tumor such as melanoma, head and neck, liver or kidney cancer. The CDR3 is CASSFPQGHEKLFF. CDR3 coding DNA: TGTGCCAGCAGTTTTCCACAGGGGCATGAAAAACTGTTTTTT.